A single sample gave rise to the 22 T cell receptor beta chains below, sequenced in a study of blood T cell repertoires in COVID-19. The table came from immunoSEQ multiplex PCR; TCRdb's copy has only in-frame clones and leaves some out. This table has approximately 71,000 clones, 82% appearing once. The sequenced sample was peripheral blood. All receptors derive from a woman of 80 years or more with acute or convalescent COVID-19.

The chain has TRBV5-1 and TRBJ2-2; 9 bases match TRBD2. The germline V gene encodes CDR1 SGHRS and CDR2 YFSETQ. The V gene end was trimmed by 0 bases and the J gene end by 4 bases; junction bases not matched to a gene: 7. The CDR3 has 17 amino acids. CDR3 coding DNA: TGCGCCAGCAGCTTGGATAGCGGGAGCGTAATCACCGGGGAGCTGTTTTTT. This codes for CASSLDSGSVITGELFF.

The V call is TRBV5-1, the J call TRBJ2-3; tentatively, D is TRBD2 (6 bases). Germline V gives CDR1 SGHRS, CDR2 YFSETQ. The V gene lost 2 bases and the J gene lost 5 bases, with 6 bases spanning the gap. CDR3 length: 12 amino acids. In DNA, the CDR3 is TGCGCCAGCAGCTTAGCGGGAGATACGCAGTATTTT. Translating it yields CASSLAGDTQYF.

CDR3 bases: TGCGCCAGCAGCTTAACAGGTTCTAATGAAAAACTGTTTTTT. It is translated as CASSLTGSNEKLFF. V usage is TRBV5-1 and J usage is TRBJ1-4, with a weak D call TRBD1 (5 bases). There are 14 residues in the CDR3. Germline V gene data show CDR1 as SGHRS and CDR2 as YFSETQ. V was shortened by 2 bases and J by 3 bases, with 8 bases between the two germline ends. The full variable domain, rest sourced from reference TRBV5-1 and TRBJ1-4, is KAGVTQTPRYLIKTRGQQVTLSCSPISGHRSVSWYQQTPGQGLQFLFEYFSETQRNKGNFPGRFSGRQFSNSRSEMNVSTLELGDSALYLCASSLTGSNEKLFFGSGTQLSVL.

This clone appeared a single time. V usage is TRBV19 and J usage is TRBJ2-5; 9 positions agree with TRBD2. Germline loops: CDR1 LNHDA, CDR2 SQIVND (reference sequence). CDR3 length equals 17 residues. V gave up 1 base and J gave up 3 bases; unmatched junction bases: 9. CDR3 DNA: TGTGCCAGTAGTATAGGGACTAGCGCGGGCTCCGAAGAGACCCAGTACTTC. Encoded protein: CASSIGTSAGSEETQYF. The whole variable domain, remainder taken from reference TRBV19 and TRBJ2-5, is DGGITQSPKYLFRKEGQNVTLSCEQNLNHDAMYWYRQDPGQGLRLIYYSQIVNDFQKGDIAEGYSVSREKKESFPLTVTSAQKNPTAFYLCASSIGTSAGSEETQYFGPGTRLLVL.

The chain uses TRBV5-1 and TRBJ2-7; 8 bases align to TRBD1. J was trimmed by 3 bases and V by 4 bases; bases with no gene match: 6. The CDR3 is 14 residues long. Germline CDR1 and CDR2: SGHRS and YFSETQ. CDR3 in DNA: TGCGCCAGCAGCCTAGGACAGGGCCTCTACGAGCAGTACTTC. Translation: CASSLGQGLYEQYF.

The genes are TRBV18 and TRBJ2-5, with 9 positions matching TRBD1. The CDR3 is 15 amino acids. V gave up 3 bases and J gave up 4 bases; unmatched junction bases: 6. Germline lookup yields CDR1 KGHSH and CDR2 LQKENI. The CDR3 sequence: CASSPRTGALETQYF. CDR3 DNA: TGTGCCAGCTCACCTAGGACAGGGGCGTTAGAGACCCAGTACTTC.

Only one count was recorded for this clone. This chain joins TRBV3-1 (or the pseudogene TRBV3-2) and TRBJ2-7, with TRBD1 as a possible D gene (7 bases). The CDR3 totals 15 residues. V lost 1 base and J lost 2, with 12 bases in between. The germline CDR1 and CDR2 sequences are LGHDT and YNNKEL (reference sequence). Here the CDR3 DNA reads TGTGCCAGCAGCCAAGCCAGGGGGGCCACCTACGAGCAGTACTTC. The encoded protein is CASSQARGATYEQYF.

The J gene is TRBJ2-7, the V gene TRBV2; 11 bases are shared with TRBD2. Germline loops: CDR1 SNHLY, CDR2 FYNNEI. The J segment lost 3 bases and the V segment lost 7 bases, leaving 5 bases of the junction unmatched. The CDR3 loop spans 14 amino acids. The CDR3 loop reads CASTAGTSGYEQYF. CDR3 sequence (DNA): TGTGCCAGCACAGCCGGGACTAGCGGCTACGAGCAGTACTTC. The full variable domain, in which reference TRBV2 and TRBJ2-7 provide the parts outside the CDR3, is EPEVTQTPSHQVTQMGQEVILRCVPISNHLYFYWYRQILGQKVEFLVSFYNNEISEKSEIFDDQFSVERPDGSNFTLKIRSTKLEDSAMYFCASTAGTSGYEQYFGPGTRLTVT.

The chain recombines TRBV6-5 with TRBJ2-7; D is unclear. Looked up from germline, CDR1 is MNHEY and CDR2 is SVGAGI. The CDR3 extends over 16 amino acids. Between the trimmed V and J ends, which lost 0 bases and 3 bases, there was a span of 15 bases. The CDR3 DNA is TGTGCCAGCAGTTACTCGAGGCTAGGTTTTATCTACGAGCAGTACTTC. It translates to CASSYSRLGFIYEQYF.

The CDR3 nucleotides read TGTGCCACCAGCAGAGGGAGACAGGGTGTTTACGGCGAGCAGTACTTC. Translating gives CATSRGRQGVYGEQYF. The V gene is TRBV15, the J gene TRBJ2-7, with 7 bases fitting TRBD1. The J segment lost 6 bases and the V segment lost 1 base, leaving 12 bases of the junction unmatched. The CDR3 consists of 16 residues. Germline lookup yields CDR1 LNHNV and CDR2 YYDKDF (reference sequence).

J is TRBJ2-7 and V is TRBV5-6; maybe TRBD1 (5 bases). The CDR3 consists of 12 residues. The germline V and J ends were trimmed by 2 bases and 10 bases, with 13 bases remaining between them. The germline gives CDR1 SGHDT, CDR2 YYEEEE. The CDR3 sequence: CASSLRTLNQYF. The CDR3, as DNA: TGTGCCAGCAGCTTAAGGACATTGAATCAGTACTTC.

The chain uses TRBV7-8 and TRBJ2-2; TRBD2 agrees at 9 bases. Germline V gene data show CDR1 as SGHVS and CDR2 as FQNEAQ. This CDR3 region has 16 residues. V trimming: 2 bases; J trimming: 6 bases; junction bases outside the gene matches: 7. CDR3 loop: CASSLRREGRSGELFF. CDR3 in DNA: TGTGCCAGCAGCTTACGGCGGGAGGGCCGGTCCGGGGAGCTGTTTTTT.

The rearrangement links TRBV5-1 to TRBJ2-1; tentatively, D is TRBD1 (5 bases). V was trimmed by 3 bases and J by 4 bases, leaving 8 bases between them. The germline gives CDR1 SGHRS, CDR2 YFSETQ. The CDR3 is 13 residues long. The CDR3 protein is CASSSDTYNEQFF. The CDR3 region has the DNA TGCGCCAGCAGCTCGGACACATACAATGAGCAGTTCTTC.

The chain uses TRBV28 and TRBJ2-3; 10 bases align to TRBD2. V was pared by 6 bases and J by 4 bases, with 13 bases of the junction left unmatched. The CDR3 is 17 residues long. CDR1 and CDR2 (germline): MDHEN, SYDVKM. CDR3 coding DNA: TGTGCCAGCAGCACGCCCTTTAGCGGGAGGTGGCCAGATACGCAGTATTTT. This gives the protein CASSTPFSGRWPDTQYF.

This chain links TRBV5-1 with TRBJ2-3; D is undetermined. The V end lost 4 bases, the J end lost 0 bases, and 12 bases lay between the germline ends. Germline CDR1 reads SGHRS; CDR2 reads YFSETQ. This CDR3 region has 15 residues. The DNA of the CDR3 is TGCGCCAGCAGCCACACGACCGGGAGCACAGATACGCAGTATTTT. Translation gives CASSHTTGSTDTQYF.

V is TRBV15 and J is TRBJ2-3; TRBD1 matches 8 bases. J was trimmed by 3 bases and V by 2 bases; bases with no gene match: 1. There are 14 residues in the CDR3. Germline V gene data show CDR1 as LNHNV and CDR2 as YYDKDF (reference sequence). CDR3 DNA sequence: TGTGCCACCAGCAGAAGACAGGGGACAGATACGCAGTATTTT. This gives the protein CATSRRQGTDTQYF.

This chain joins TRBV6-2 or TRBV6-3 and TRBJ2-7; D gene ambiguous. Trimming pared 4 bases from V and 0 bases from J, leaving 10 bases between. CDR3 size: 14 residues. Germline lookup yields CDR1 MNHEY and CDR2 SVGEGT. The CDR3 loop reads CASSSVSVSYEQYF. The CDR3 bases are TGTGCCAGCAGTTCGGTTTCGGTCTCCTACGAGCAGTACTTC.

This clone has just a few counts. The chain carries TRBV7-9 and TRBJ1-2; 8 bases match TRBD1. Looked up from germline, CDR1 is SEHNR and CDR2 is FQNEAQ (reference sequence). V lost 5 bases and J lost 4; bases outside the gene matches: 12. The CDR3 spans 16 residues. CDR3 nucleotide sequence: TGTGCCAGCAGCGAGACCGGGACAGGATCTTCCTATGGCTACACCTTC. Translating it yields CASSETGTGSSYGYTF.

The chain recombines TRBV2 with TRBJ1-1; D gene unclear. This CDR3 has 13 residues. From germline, CDR1 is SNHLY and CDR2 FYNNEI. V shed 6 bases and J shed 7 bases, with 15 bases lying between them. In DNA, the CDR3 is TGTGCCAGCAGGGCGAACCGGGAGTTTGAAGCTTTCTTT. This translates into CASRANREFEAFF.

V usage is TRBV18 and J usage is TRBJ1-6, with TRBD1 matching 11 bases. Germline values: CDR1 KGHSH, CDR2 LQKENI. V shed 2 bases, J shed 7 bases, and the junction held 1 base outside the gene matches. The CDR3 covers 15 residues. CDR3 region: CASSPGTGGNSPLHF. For the CDR3, the DNA is TGTGCCAGCTCACCAGGGACAGGGGGAAATTCACCCCTCCACTTT.

The chain is built from TRBV2 and TRBJ1-1; unclear D gene. The CDR3 length is 15 residues. Trimming removed 5 bases from V and 0 bases from J, with 13 bases in between. The germline V gene has CDR1 SNHLY and CDR2 FYNNEI. The CDR3 sequence: CASSLRLIMNTEAFF. The CDR3, as DNA: TGTGCCAGCAGTCTCAGACTGATCATGAACACTGAAGCTTTCTTT.

The genes are TRBV6-4 and TRBJ2-1; 10 positions agree with TRBD2. The germline gives CDR1 MRHNA, CDR2 SNTAGT. The CDR3 sequence is 15 residues long. The V and J ends lost 6 bases and 7 bases, in that order; junction bases with no gene match: 9. DNA of the CDR3: TGTGCCAGCAGCCAGCTAGCGGGAGTTCATAATGAGCAGTTCTTC. Protein product: CASSQLAGVHNEQFF.